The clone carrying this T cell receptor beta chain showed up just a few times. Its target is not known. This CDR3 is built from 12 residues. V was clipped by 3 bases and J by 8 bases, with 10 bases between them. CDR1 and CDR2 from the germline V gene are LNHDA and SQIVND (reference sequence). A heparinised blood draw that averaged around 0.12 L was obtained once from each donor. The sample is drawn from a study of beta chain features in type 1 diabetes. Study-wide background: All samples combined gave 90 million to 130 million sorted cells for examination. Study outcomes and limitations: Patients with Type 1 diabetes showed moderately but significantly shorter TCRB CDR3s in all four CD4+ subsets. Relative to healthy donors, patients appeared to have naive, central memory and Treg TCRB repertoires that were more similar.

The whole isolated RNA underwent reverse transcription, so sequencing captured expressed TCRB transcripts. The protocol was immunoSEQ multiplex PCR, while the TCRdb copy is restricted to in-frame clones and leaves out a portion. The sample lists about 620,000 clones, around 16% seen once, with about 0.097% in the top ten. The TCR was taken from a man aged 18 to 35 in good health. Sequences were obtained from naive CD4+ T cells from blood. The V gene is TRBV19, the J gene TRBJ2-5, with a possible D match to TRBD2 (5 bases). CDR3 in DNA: TGTGCCAGTAGTATCGTCGCGGGCACCCAGTACTTC. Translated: CASSIVAGTQYF.